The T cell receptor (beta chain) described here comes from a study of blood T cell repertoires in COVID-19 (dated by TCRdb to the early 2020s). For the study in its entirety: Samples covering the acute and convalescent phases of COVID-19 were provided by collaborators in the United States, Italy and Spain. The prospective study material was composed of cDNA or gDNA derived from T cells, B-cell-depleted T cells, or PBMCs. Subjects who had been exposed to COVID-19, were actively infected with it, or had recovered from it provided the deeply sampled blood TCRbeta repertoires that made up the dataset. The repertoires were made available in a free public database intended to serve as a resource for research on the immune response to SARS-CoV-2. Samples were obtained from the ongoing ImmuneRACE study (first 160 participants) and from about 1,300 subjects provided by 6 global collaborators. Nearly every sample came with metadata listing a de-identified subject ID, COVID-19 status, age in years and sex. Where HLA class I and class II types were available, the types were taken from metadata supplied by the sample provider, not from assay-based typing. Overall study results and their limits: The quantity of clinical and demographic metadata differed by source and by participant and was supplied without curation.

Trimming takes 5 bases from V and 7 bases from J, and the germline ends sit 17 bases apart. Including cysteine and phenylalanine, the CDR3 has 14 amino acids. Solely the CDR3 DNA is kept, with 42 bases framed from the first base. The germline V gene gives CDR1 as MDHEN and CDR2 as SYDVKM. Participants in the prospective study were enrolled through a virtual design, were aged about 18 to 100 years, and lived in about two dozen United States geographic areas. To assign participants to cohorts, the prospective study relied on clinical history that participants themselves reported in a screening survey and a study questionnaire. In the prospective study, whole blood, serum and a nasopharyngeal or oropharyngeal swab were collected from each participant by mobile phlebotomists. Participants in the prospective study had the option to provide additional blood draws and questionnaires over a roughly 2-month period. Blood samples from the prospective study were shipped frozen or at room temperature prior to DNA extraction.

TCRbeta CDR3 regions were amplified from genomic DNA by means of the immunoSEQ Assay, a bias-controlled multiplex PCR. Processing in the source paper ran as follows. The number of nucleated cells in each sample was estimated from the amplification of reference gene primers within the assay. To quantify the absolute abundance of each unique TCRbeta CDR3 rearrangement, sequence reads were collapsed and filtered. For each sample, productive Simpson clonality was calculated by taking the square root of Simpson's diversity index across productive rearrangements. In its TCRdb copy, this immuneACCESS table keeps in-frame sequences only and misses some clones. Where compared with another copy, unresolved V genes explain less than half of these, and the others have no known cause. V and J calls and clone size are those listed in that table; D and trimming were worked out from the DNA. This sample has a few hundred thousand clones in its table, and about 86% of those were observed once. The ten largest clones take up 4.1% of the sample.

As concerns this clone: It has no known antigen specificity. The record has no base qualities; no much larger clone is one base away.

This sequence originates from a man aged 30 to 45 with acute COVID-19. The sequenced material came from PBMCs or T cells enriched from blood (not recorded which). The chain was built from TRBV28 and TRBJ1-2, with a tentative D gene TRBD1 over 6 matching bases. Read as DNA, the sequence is TGTGCCAGCAGTGGACAAACAGGGTGGGGTGGCTACACCTTC. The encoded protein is CASSGQTGWGGYTF.